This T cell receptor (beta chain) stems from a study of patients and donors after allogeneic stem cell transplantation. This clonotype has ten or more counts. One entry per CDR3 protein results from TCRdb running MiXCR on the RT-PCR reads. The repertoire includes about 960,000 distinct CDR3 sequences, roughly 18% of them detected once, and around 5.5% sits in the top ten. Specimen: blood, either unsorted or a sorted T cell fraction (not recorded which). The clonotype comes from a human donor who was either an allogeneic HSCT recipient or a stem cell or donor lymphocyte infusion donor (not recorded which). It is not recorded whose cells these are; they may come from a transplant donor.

The CDR3: CASRSGTGAGELFF. The CDR3 DNA reads as TGTGCCAGCAGGTCCGGGACAGGGGCCGGGGAGCTGTTTTTT. The rearrangement uses TRBV12-3 or TRBV12-4 and TRBJ2-2; TRBD1 agrees at 10 bases. V trimming: 6 bases; J trimming: 6 bases; junction bases outside the gene matches: 4. The CDR3 extends over 14 amino acids.